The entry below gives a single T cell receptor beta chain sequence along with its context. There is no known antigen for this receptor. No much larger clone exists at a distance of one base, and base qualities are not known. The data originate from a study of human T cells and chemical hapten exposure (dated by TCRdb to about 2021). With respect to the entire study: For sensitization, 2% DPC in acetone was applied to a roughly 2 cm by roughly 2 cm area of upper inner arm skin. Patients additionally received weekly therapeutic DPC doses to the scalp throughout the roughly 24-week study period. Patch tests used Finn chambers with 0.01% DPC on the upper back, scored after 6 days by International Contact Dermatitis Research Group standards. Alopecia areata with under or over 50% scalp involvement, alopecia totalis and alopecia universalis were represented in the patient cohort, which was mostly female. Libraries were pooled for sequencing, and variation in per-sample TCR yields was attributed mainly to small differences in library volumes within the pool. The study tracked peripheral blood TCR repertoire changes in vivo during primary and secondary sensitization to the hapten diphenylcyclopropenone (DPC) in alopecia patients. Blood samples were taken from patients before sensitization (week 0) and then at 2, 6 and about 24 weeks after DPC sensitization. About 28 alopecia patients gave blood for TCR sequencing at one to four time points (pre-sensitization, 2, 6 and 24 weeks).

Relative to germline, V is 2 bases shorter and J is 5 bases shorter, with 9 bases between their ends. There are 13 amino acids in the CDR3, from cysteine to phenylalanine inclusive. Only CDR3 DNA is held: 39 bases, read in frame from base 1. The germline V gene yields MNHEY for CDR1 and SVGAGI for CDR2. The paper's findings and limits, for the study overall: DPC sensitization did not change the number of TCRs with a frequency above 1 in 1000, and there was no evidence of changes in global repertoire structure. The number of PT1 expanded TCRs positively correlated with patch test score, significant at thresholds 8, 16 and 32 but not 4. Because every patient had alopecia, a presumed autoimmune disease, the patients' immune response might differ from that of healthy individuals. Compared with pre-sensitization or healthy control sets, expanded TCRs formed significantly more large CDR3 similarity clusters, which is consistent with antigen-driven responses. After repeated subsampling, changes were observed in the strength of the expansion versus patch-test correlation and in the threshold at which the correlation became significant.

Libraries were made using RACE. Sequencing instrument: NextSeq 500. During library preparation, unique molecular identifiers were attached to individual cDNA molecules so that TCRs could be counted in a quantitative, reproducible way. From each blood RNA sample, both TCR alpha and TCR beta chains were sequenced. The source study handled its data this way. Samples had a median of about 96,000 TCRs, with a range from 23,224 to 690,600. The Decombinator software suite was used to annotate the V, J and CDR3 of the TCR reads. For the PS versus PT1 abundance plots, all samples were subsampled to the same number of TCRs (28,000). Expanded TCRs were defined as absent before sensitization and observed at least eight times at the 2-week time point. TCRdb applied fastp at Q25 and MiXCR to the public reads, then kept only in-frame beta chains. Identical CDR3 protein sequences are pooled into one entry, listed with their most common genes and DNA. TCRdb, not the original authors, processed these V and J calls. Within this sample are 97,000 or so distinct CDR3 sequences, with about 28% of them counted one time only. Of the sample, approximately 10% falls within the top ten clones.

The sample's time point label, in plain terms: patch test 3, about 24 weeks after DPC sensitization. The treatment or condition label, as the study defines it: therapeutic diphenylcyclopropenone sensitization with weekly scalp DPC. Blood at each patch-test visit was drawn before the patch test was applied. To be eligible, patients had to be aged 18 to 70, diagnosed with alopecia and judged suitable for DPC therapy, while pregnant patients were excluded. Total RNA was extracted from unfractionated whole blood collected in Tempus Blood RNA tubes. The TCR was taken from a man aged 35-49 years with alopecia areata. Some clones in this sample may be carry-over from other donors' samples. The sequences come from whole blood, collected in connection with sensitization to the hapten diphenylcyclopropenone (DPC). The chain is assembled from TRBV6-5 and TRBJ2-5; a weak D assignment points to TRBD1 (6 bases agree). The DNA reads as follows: TGTGCCAGCAGTTACGCAGGGGAGGAGACCCAGTACTTC. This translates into CASSYAGEETQYF.